This TCR beta chain was recovered during a study of blood T cell repertoires in COVID-19. Study-level information: T cells, B-cell-depleted T cells, or PBMCs provided the cDNA or gDNA that served as material.

In the study's own analysis: Amplification of reference gene primers provided the estimated nucleated cell counts. Using immunoSEQ multiplex PCR, the repertoire was profiled, and TCRdb retains in-frame clones only, with some absent. D and trimming were read from the DNA, whereas the V and J calls and clone size are those reported in that table. Of 95,000 to 150,000 clones in the sample, 80% to 85% are singletons; the top ten hold about 4%. The TCR originated in a woman aged 45-59 years with acute or convalescent COVID-19. The specimen was peripheral blood.

CDR3 sequence: CASSLSGGYEQYF. CDR3 bases: TGTGCCAGCAGCTTAAGCGGCGGCTACGAGCAGTACTTC. This chain connects TRBV7-3 to TRBJ2-7; no definite D call. The germline V gene encodes CDR1 SGHTA and CDR2 FQGTGA. Trimming pared 1 base from V and 3 bases from J, leaving 7 bases between. The CDR3 is 13 residues long.